This T cell receptor beta chain was retrieved from a study of blood T cell repertoires in COVID-19. Study background: Sample material is recorded as cDNA or gDNA derived from T cells, B-cell-depleted T cells, or PBMCs.

Per the study methods: Using reference gene primer amplification, nucleated cell counts were estimated. Libraries were prepared by immunoSEQ multiplex PCR; TCRdb keeps only in-frame clonotypes and omits some of them. For V, J and clone size, that table is used; D and trimming come from the DNA. The table includes 250,000 to 300,000 clones, around four fifths detected once. Everyone who took part was roughly 18 to 100 years old, and they came from some 23 US areas. Cohorts were determined from participant-reported clinical history. CDR3 length: 13 residues. Per the germline V gene, CDR1 is SGHDT and CDR2 is YYEEEE. Deletions cut 0 bases from V and 4 bases from J, with 7 bases between.

This sequence was found in a man aged 25-40 years with acute COVID-19. The sequenced sample was PBMCs or T cells enriched from blood (not recorded which). This sequence joins TRBV5-6 and TRBJ1-2; tentative D call: TRBD1 (6 bases). For the CDR3, the DNA is TGTGCCAGCAGCTTGGACAGGGTCTATGGCTACACCTTC. Amino acid sequence: CASSLDRVYGYTF.